This TCR beta chain was documented in a study of blood T cell repertoires in COVID-19. Overall study context: Samples taken during acute and convalescent COVID-19 were collected in the United States, Italy and Spain. Sources were T cells, B-cell-depleted T cells, or PBMCs; the material itself was cDNA or gDNA.

V shed 4 bases and J 5 bases; nucleotides not matched to a gene: 6. CDR3 length equals 15 residues. Germline V gene lookup returns CDR1 SGHDT and CDR2 YYEEEE. Donors in Cohort 3 counted as recovered after two negative PCRs, clearance, or symptom resolution. Per the authors' pipeline: Amplification of reference gene primers provided the estimated nucleated cell counts. Data came from immunoSEQ multiplex PCR; TCRdb stores just in-frame clones and leaves some out. The DNA gave D and trimming, while V, J and clone size come from that table. Here the sample spans 230,000 or so clones, 88% being singletons.

The sample taken for sequencing was PBMCs or T cells enriched from blood (not recorded which). V usage is TRBV5-6 and J usage is TRBJ2-5; 12 bases align to TRBD1. This clonotype was obtained from a woman in her 30s who had recovered from COVID-19. The CDR3 region is CASSPGTGGSETQYF. DNA of the CDR3: TGTGCCAGCAGCCCCGGGACAGGGGGCAGCGAGACCCAGTACTTC.